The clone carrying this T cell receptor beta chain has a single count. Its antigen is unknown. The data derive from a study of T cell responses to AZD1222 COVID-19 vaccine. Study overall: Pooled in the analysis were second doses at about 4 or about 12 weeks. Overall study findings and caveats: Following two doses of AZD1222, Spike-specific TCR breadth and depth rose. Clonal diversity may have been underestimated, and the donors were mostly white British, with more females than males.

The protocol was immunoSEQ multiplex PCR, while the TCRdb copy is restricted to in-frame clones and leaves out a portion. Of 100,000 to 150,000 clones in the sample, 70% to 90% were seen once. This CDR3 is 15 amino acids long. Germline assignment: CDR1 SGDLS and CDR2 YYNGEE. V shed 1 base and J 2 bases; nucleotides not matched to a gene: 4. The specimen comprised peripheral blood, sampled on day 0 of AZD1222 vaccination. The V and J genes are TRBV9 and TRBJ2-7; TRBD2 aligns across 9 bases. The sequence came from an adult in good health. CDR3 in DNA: TGTGCCAGCAGCGTAATGCCTAGCGGGACCTACGAGCAGTACTTC. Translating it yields CASSVMPSGTYEQYF. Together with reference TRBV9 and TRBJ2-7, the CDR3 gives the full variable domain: DSGVTQTPKHLITATGQRVTLRCSPRSGDLSVYWYQQSLDQGLQFLIQYYNGEERAKGNILERFSAQQFPDLHSELNLSSLELGDSALYFCASSVMPSGTYEQYFGPGTRLTVT.